A selection of T cell receptor beta chains follows, all from one sample in a study of early T cells in non-severe SARS-CoV-2 infection. One entry per CDR3 protein results from TCRdb running MiXCR on the 5' RACE reads. The sample shows about 46,000 distinct CDR3 sequences, about 9.3% of them seen only once. Material: whole blood. The origin of the receptors is an adult who was a healthcare worker with PCR-confirmed SARS-CoV-2 infection or an uninfected control (not recorded which). CDR3s include the opening cysteine and the closing phenylalanine or tryptophan. The D gene is left open where the match is weak. Some rows mark clone size as missing; the rest say once, few, many or name a class of expanded clone.

size: many; D: NA; V: TRBV12-3/TRBV12-4; J: TRBJ2-3; DNA: TGTGCCAGCACCCCTGGTGGAAAACTAGATACGCAGTATTTT; CDR3: CASTPGGKLDTQYF
size: NA; D: NA; V: TRBV28; J: TRBJ2-7; DNA: TGTGCCAGCAGTTCCCCCGCGGGATCCTCCCGCTACGAGCAGTACTTC; CDR3: CASSSPAGSSRYEQYF
size: NA; D: TRBD1; V: TRBV6-5; J: TRBJ2-7; DNA: TGTGCCAGCAGTTATTCAACAGGGGTCGAGCAGTACTTC; CDR3: CASSYSTGVEQYF
size: many; D: NA; V: TRBV25-1; J: TRBJ1-4; DNA: TGTGCCAGCAGTGAGGAGGGAGTGCTTAATGAAAAACTGTTTTTT; CDR3: CASSEEGVLNEKLFF
size: NA; D: TRBD1; V: TRBV5-1; J: TRBJ2-3; DNA: TGCGCCAGCAGTATGGGACAGGTCGCAGATACGCAGTATTTT; CDR3: CASSMGQVADTQYF
size: few; D: TRBD2; V: TRBV7-2; J: TRBJ2-1; DNA: TGTGCCAGCAGCTTCCCCGGGACTAGGAATGAGCAGTTCTTC; CDR3: CASSFPGTRNEQFF
size: many; D: NA; V: TRBV4-1; J: TRBJ2-4; DNA: TGCGCCAGCAGCCAGGACCTTCCCCCCAAAAACATTCAGTACTTC; CDR3: CASSQDLPPKNIQYF
size: NA; D: NA; V: TRBV12-3/TRBV12-4; J: TRBJ2-7; DNA: TGTGCCAGCAGAGCCCGGGACGGAGTCTCCTACGAGCAGTACTTC; CDR3: CASRARDGVSYEQYF
size: many; D: TRBD2; V: TRBV5-1; J: TRBJ2-1; DNA: TGCGCCAGCAGCTTCTCCGGGACTAGCGTATTCGATGAGCAGTTCTTC; CDR3: CASSFSGTSVFDEQFF
size: few; D: TRBD1; V: TRBV7-9; J: TRBJ2-5; DNA: TGTGCCAGCAGCACAGGGACAGCCGGAGAGACCCAGTACTTC; CDR3: CASSTGTAGETQYF
size: few; D: NA; V: TRBV27; J: TRBJ2-7; DNA: TGTGCCAGCCGGGGTCTTGGATGGAGCGAGCAGTACTTC; CDR3: CASRGLGWSEQYF
size: many; D: TRBD2; V: TRBV4-2; J: TRBJ2-1; DNA: TGTGCCAGCAGCCGGGAGGGAGTTGGTGGTGAGCAGTTCTTC; CDR3: CASSREGVGGEQFF
size: many; D: TRBD2; V: TRBV6-2/TRBV6-3; J: TRBJ2-1; DNA: TGTGCCAGCAGGGGACCTCGGGGCAGCGGGAGGGCCCTGGAGCAGTTCTTC; CDR3: CASRGPRGSGRALEQFF
size: many; D: TRBD2; V: TRBV19; J: TRBJ2-3; DNA: TGTGCCAGTAGTATTAAAGTTAGCGGGAGGACTCCACATACGCAGTATTTT; CDR3: CASSIKVSGRTPHTQYF
size: many; D: TRBD1; V: TRBV6-5; J: TRBJ1-3; DNA: TGTGCCAGCAGGCGGGACAGTGGACCTCTCGGAAACACCATATATTTT; CDR3: CASRRDSGPLGNTIYF
size: many; D: NA; V: TRBV11-1; J: TRBJ2-7; DNA: TGTGCCAGCAGCTTAGCGAGCCCTACGGAGCAGTACTTC; CDR3: CASSLASPTEQYF
size: many; D: NA; V: TRBV28; J: TRBJ1-5; DNA: TGTGCCACCCTATGGGGGGGCAATCAGCCCCAGCATTTT; CDR3: CATLWGGNQPQHF
size: many; D: TRBD1; V: TRBV3-1; J: TRBJ1-1; DNA: TGTGCCAGCAGCCCACGGGACAGGGGGGTTACTGAAGCTTTCTTT; CDR3: CASSPRDRGVTEAFF
size: many; D: NA; V: TRBV24-1; J: TRBJ2-7; DNA: TGTGCCACCAGTGATTTGTGGCGCGGGATTAGCGAGCAGTACTTC; CDR3: CATSDLWRGISEQYF
size: few; D: NA; V: TRBV5-1; J: TRBJ1-1; DNA: TGCGCCAGCAGCTTGTTGAGGGGCGGCACTGAAGCTTTCTTT; CDR3: CASSLLRGGTEAFF
size: many; D: NA; V: TRBV20-1; J: TRBJ2-3; DNA: TGCAGTGCCCCGGACCCCATTAGGACAGATACGCAGTATTTT; CDR3: CSAPDPIRTDTQYF
size: many; D: TRBD2; V: TRBV30; J: TRBJ2-3; DNA: TGTGCCTGGAGGTTGCTAGCGGGAGGGCTCGATACGCAGTATTTT; CDR3: CAWRLLAGGLDTQYF
size: many; D: TRBD2; V: TRBV6-5; J: TRBJ2-7; DNA: TGTGCCAGCAACGGCGGGAGAGAAGGCGAGCAGTACTTC; CDR3: CASNGGREGEQYF
size: many; D: NA; V: TRBV20-1; J: TRBJ2-7; DNA: TGCAGTGCTAGAGCCCCCACCCATTCGGCCTACGAGCAGTACTTC; CDR3: CSARAPTHSAYEQYF
size: many; D: TRBD1; V: TRBV19; J: TRBJ1-5; DNA: TGTGCCAGTAGTACCGCCGGGACAGGCCCTTCCAATCAGCCCCAGCATTTT; CDR3: CASSTAGTGPSNQPQHF
size: few; D: NA; V: TRBV5-6; J: TRBJ1-5; DNA: TGTGCCAGCAGCTTGTTTGCATCGGGGTACCAGCCCCAGCATTTT; CDR3: CASSLFASGYQPQHF
size: many; D: NA; V: TRBV5-5; J: TRBJ2-7; DNA: TGTGCCAGCAGCGAGGGACTCCTCCGCGAGCAGTACTTC; CDR3: CASSEGLLREQYF
size: NA; D: TRBD1; V: TRBV28; J: TRBJ1-2; DNA: TGTGCCAGCAGTTCCTCCGGGACAGGGGTAAGCGGCTACACCTTC; CDR3: CASSSSGTGVSGYTF
size: NA; D: NA; V: TRBV7-2; J: TRBJ2-2; DNA: TGTGCCAGCAGCCACCCAGTCGGGGAGCTGTTTTTT; CDR3: CASSHPVGELFF
size: NA; D: NA; V: TRBV7-6; J: TRBJ2-3; DNA: TGTGCCAGCAGCTCCCCGGGGAGAGATACGCAGTATTTT; CDR3: CASSSPGRDTQYF
size: few; D: NA; V: TRBV7-9; J: TRBJ2-1; DNA: TGTGCCAGCAGCTCCGCCTGGGATGAGCAGTTCTTC; CDR3: CASSSAWDEQFF
size: NA; D: NA; V: TRBV3-2; J: TRBJ2-7; DNA: TGTGCCAGCAGCCAACAATTCCGGGACAGGGGGGACTACGAGCAGTACTTC; CDR3: CASSQQFRDRGDYEQYF
size: NA; D: TRBD2; V: TRBV28; J: TRBJ2-3; DNA: TGTGCCAGCAACCCAGCTGGACTAGCGGGACTGGATACGCAGTATTTT; CDR3: CASNPAGLAGLDTQYF